This TCR beta chain was identified during a study of molecular identifiers for immune sequencing clone quantification. Findings and limits, study-wide: Clones that exceeded 20 RNA copies held over 99% of effector molecules, yet under 1% in naive cells.

Trimming took 6 bases from V and 4 from J, leaving 19 bases between them. Germline V gene lookup returns CDR1 SNHLY and CDR2 FYNNEI. The CDR3 runs to 15 residues. Listed TCR primers and previously described methods were used for bulk TCR libraries. MiXCR was run by TCRdb on the PCR reads, yielding one entry per CDR3 protein. The sample contains around 70,000 distinct CDR3 sequences, about 18% of which appear only once. A remark on this clonotype: The antigen is unknown.

The sample consisted of naive CD8+ T cells from blood, with Jurkat cell RNA spiked in. Documented subset: FACS-sorted CD8+CD4-CCR7+CD45RA+ naive T cells. This TCR came from a human donor in good health. Some libraries in this study had Jurkat cell RNA spiked in. The chain recombines TRBV2 with TRBJ2-7, with D unclear. CDR3 amino acids: CASRDPTQPTYEQYF. The CDR3, as DNA: TGTGCCAGCAGGGATCCGACCCAGCCGACATACGAGCAGTACTTC.